This TCR beta chain was recorded in a study of T cells after yellow fever vaccination. The wider study: Preparation of fractions with low cell numbers was performed using SMART-Seq v4 Ultra Low Input.

Findings and limits, study-wide: Reappearing after the booster were most of the clones from primary vaccination (96% CD4, 88% CD8). The secondary response showed a weaker magnitude and a faster peak, day 5 versus 15.

UMIs were added to TCR cDNA along with a universal primer site when it was made by 5'RACE template switching. In TCRdb, the 5' RACE reads were re-called with MiXCR into one record per CDR3 protein. This table has around 320,000 distinct CDR3 sequences, over 3.5% appearing once. This clonotype was detected a few times. Its specificity is not known. The input for sequencing was PBMCs, taken 15 days after the yellow fever booster vaccination. This receptor was taken from a man between 18 and 29 years old who received the YFV17D yellow fever vaccine.

CDR3 sequence: CASSNDRTQETQYF. DNA of the CDR3: TGTGCCAGCAGTAACGACAGAACCCAAGAGACCCAGTACTTC. This rearrangement joins TRBV6-5 to TRBJ2-5, with a weak D call TRBD1 (5 bases). Germline loops: CDR1 MNHEY, CDR2 SVGAGI. The CDR3 is 14 amino acids. Trimming removed 5 bases at V and 1 base at J, with 11 bases between.